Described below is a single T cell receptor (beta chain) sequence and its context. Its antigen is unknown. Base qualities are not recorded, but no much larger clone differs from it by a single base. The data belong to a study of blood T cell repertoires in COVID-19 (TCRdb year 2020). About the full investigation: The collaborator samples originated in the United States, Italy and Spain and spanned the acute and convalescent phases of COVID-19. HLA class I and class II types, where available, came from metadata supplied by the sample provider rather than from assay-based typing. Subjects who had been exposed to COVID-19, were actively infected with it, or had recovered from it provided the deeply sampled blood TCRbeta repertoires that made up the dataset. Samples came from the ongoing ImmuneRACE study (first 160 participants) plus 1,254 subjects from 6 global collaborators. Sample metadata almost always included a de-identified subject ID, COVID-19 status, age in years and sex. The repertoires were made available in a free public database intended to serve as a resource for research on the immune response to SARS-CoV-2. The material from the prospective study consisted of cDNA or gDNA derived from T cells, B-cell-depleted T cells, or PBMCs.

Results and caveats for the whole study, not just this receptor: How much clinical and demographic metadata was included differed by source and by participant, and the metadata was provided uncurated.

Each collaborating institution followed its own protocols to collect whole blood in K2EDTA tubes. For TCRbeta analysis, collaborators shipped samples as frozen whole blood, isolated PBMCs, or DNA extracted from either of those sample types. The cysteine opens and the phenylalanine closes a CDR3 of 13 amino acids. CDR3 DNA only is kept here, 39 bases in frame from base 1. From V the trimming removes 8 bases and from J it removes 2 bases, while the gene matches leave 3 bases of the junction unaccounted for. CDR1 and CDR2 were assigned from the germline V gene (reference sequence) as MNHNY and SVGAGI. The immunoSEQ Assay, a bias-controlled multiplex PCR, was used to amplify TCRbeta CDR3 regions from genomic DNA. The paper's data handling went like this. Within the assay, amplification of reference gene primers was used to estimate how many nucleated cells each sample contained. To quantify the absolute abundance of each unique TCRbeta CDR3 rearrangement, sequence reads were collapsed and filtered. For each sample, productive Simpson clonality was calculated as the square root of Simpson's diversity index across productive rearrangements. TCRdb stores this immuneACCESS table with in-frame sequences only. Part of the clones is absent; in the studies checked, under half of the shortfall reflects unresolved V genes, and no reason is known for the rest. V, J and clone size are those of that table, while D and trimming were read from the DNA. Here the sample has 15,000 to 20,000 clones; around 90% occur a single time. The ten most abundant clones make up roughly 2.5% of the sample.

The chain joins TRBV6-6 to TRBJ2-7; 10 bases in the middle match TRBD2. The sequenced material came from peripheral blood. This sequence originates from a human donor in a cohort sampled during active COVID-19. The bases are TGTGCCAGCGGGCTAGCGGGAGCCTACGAGCAGTACTTC. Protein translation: CASGLAGAYEQYF.